This T cell receptor beta chain emerged from a study of T cell responses to AZD1222 COVID-19 vaccine. Findings of the study overall: Only after the peak T cell response were repertoires sampled. Spike-specific TCR breadth and depth both grew after two AZD1222 doses. Clonal diversity may have been underestimated in mostly white British donors. In the spike-specific TCR repertoire, nearly half reportedly target unmutated variant regions.

TCRdb's table, derived via immunoSEQ multiplex PCR, lists solely in-frame clones and lacks some. The table records roughly 150,000 clones, around nine tenths of them present only once. Turning to this clone: Antigen specificity is unknown.

The CDR3 totals 15 residues. Trimming left V 3 bases short and J 5 bases short, with 13 bases between. CDR1 is MDHEN, CDR2 SYDVKM, per germline. This clonotype originated in an adult who received the AZD1222 COVID-19 vaccine. The material was peripheral blood, obtained 28 days after the second AZD1222 dose. The V and J genes are TRBV28 and TRBJ2-2; no clear D. The CDR3 nucleotides are TGTGCCAGCAGTTTGGTCGCGAGAAGAACCGGGGAGCTGTTTTTT. Translated: CASSLVARRTGELFF.